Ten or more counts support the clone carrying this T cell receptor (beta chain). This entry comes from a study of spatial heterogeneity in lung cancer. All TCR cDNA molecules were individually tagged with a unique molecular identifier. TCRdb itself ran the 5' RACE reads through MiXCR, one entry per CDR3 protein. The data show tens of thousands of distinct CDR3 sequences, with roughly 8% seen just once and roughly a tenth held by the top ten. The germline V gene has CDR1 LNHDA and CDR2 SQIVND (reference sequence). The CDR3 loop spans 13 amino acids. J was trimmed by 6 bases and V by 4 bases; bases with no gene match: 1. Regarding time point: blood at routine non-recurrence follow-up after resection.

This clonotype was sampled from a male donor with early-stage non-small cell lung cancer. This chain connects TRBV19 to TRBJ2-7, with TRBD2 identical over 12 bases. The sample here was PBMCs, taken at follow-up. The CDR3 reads CASSTTSGGEQYF. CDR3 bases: TGTGCCAGTAGTACGACTAGCGGGGGCGAGCAGTACTTC.